These 28 T cell receptor beta chains originate from one sample sequenced in a study of post-analysis software for immune sequencing data (dated by TCRdb to the mid-2010s). Libraries came from PCR. Sequencing was carried out with an Illumina HiSeq 2500. To reduce PCR and sequencing biases, unique molecular identifiers were built into the TCR beta cDNA libraries. TCRdb passed the public sequencing reads through fastp at Q25 and MiXCR, retaining productive beta sequences. CDR3 protein sequences are deduplicated, and each keeps its most common genes and DNA. Recorded for this sample are some 240,000 distinct CDR3 sequences; 36% of them occurred a single time. The ten largest account for 4% to 5.5% of the sample. Broader findings and caveats from the paper: Significantly higher frequencies in patients than in controls were found for about five TRBV segments, including TRBV5-6, TRBV5-1 and TRBV20-1.

What these receptors recognize is not known. The source material was blood. The receptors originated from a girl between 10 and 17 years old with multiple sclerosis.

This clonotype has a count of ten or more. This chain connects TRBV9 to TRBJ1-5; 11 bases line up with TRBD1. Germline V gene sequence: CDR1 SGDLS, CDR2 YYNGEE. The trim removed 3 bases at V and 3 bases at J, leaving 2 bases unmatched. The CDR3 consists of 15 residues. CDR3 region: CASSAGQGANQPQHF. The CDR3 coding sequence is TGTGCCAGCAGCGCCGGACAGGGGGCCAATCAGCCCCAGCATTTT.

With respect to this clonotype: A single base separates this from a much larger clone, so it may be a read error. The rearrangement uses TRBV10-3 and TRBJ2-5; 7 nucleotides line up with TRBD1. This CDR3 is built from 15 residues. CDR1 is ENHRY, CDR2 SYGVKD, per germline. The CDR3 sequence: CATNPMQGVKETHYF. In DNA, the CDR3 is TGTGCCACAAACCCGATGCAGGGGGTAAAAGAGACCCACTACTTC.

This clonotype occurred many times. In DNA, the CDR3 is TGTGCCAGCAGTTTAGGCAGGGGGAGAGCGAGCTACACCTTC. This gives the protein CASSLGRGRASYTF. The gene calls are TRBV12-3 or TRBV12-4 and TRBJ1-2; 7 bases match TRBD1. There are 14 residues in the CDR3. V shed 1 base and J 9 bases; nucleotides not matched to a gene: 8.

There are many counts of this clonotype. The chain couples TRBV5-1 to TRBJ2-5; D tentatively reads TRBD1 or TRBD2 (5 bases each). The CDR3 covers 15 residues. V gave up 4 bases and J gave up 3 bases, with 16 bases separating them. Per germline, CDR1 SGHRS and CDR2 YFSETQ. CDR3 residues: CASSIAGTEKETQYF. The CDR3 nucleotides read TGCGCCAGCAGCATCGCCGGGACCGAGAAAGAGACCCAGTACTTC.

The chain employs TRBV11-2 and TRBJ2-1; D not resolved. The CDR3 extends over 16 amino acids. Germline CDR1 SGHAT, CDR2 FQNNGV. Between the trimmed V and J ends, which lost 0 bases and 8 bases, there was a span of 17 bases. The CDR3 DNA follows: TGTGCCAGCAGCTTAGACGTCCAAGACGGCAGTCATGAGCAGTTCTTC. Encoded protein: CASSLDVQDGSHEQFF.

This clonotype appeared many times. The gene calls are TRBV7-9 and TRBJ2-1, with a tentative D call TRBD1 (5 bases). The V end lost 4 bases, the J end lost 13 bases, and 14 bases lay between the germline ends. The germline V gene has CDR1 SEHNR and CDR2 FQNEAQ (reference sequence). The CDR3 has 12 residues. The CDR3 sequence: CASSSRTTVQFF. The CDR3 DNA sequence: TGTGCCAGCAGCTCGCGTACGACAGTCCAGTTCTTC.

This clonotype has more than one count but fewer than ten. An end of the junction differs from the germline gene, which may be a read error. The CDR3 nucleotides read TGTGTCAGCAGTGTAGTTACAGGGCGGACTGAAGCTTTCTTT. Translating gives CVSSVVTGRTEAFF. The chain couples TRBV28 to TRBJ1-1; maybe TRBD1 (6 bases). The CDR3 is 14 residues long. Germline V gene lookup returns CDR1 MDHEN and CDR2 SYDVKM.

V is TRBV7-3 and J is TRBJ2-3, with D possibly being TRBD2 (5 bases). CDR1 SGHTA and CDR2 FQGTGA come from the germline V gene. The CDR3 consists of 16 residues. The ends were cut back, 8 bases at V and 3 bases at J, with 21 bases in the middle. The CDR3 bases are TGTGCCAGCGACCTGCTAAAGATCTCGGGGACAGATACGCAGTATTTT. Translating it yields CASDLLKISGTDTQYF. Looking up the rest from reference TRBV7-3 and TRBJ2-3 gives the full variable domain: GAGVSQTPSNKVTEKGKYVELRCDPISGHTALYWYRQSLGQGPEFLIYFQGTGAADDSGLPNDRFFAVRPEGSVSTLKIQRTERGDSAVYLCASDLLKISGTDTQYFGPGTRLTVL.

This clonotype was picked up many times. This rearrangement joins TRBV12-3 or TRBV12-4 to TRBJ1-2; D is unclear. The V end was cut by 6 bases, the J end by 0 bases, with 20 bases between. The CDR3 loop spans 17 amino acids. In nucleotides, the CDR3 is TGTGCCAGCAGCCAAGCCGGGTGGGAAGGGACTAACTATGGCTACACCTTC. It specifies CASSQAGWEGTNYGYTF.

Of note for this clonotype: Given a much more abundant clone one base away, this may be a read error. The chain uses TRBV29-1 and TRBJ1-2; D gene unclear. This CDR3 spans 13 amino acids. CDR1 SQVTM and CDR2 ANQGSEA come from the germline V gene. Trimming removed 3 bases from V and 7 bases from J, with 15 bases in between. The CDR3 DNA follows: TGCAGCGTTGAGTTTGGTCCTTGGCTTGGCTACACCTTC. Its protein product is CSVEFGPWLGYTF.

This clonotype showed up just once. A read error may produce the germline difference seen at one junction end. The chain links TRBV5-6 to TRBJ1-1; D possibly corresponds to TRBD1 (6 bases). Germline V lookup: CDR1 SGHDT, CDR2 YYEEEE. The CDR3 contains 15 residues. CDR3: CDSSFQTGPNTEAFF. The CDR3 DNA follows: TGTGACAGCAGCTTTCAGACAGGACCGAACACTGAAGCTTTCTTT.

This clonotype was seen repeatedly, ten times or more. V gene TRBV7-8 combines with J gene TRBJ2-3, with D possibly TRBD2 on 5 matching bases. The CDR3 has 16 residues. V was shortened by 2 bases and J by 2 bases, with 14 bases between the two germline ends. Looked up from germline, CDR1 is SGHVS and CDR2 is FQNEAQ. Written as DNA, the CDR3 is TGTGCCAGCAGCTTACCCAGCGGTTATCTCACAGATACGCAGTATTTT. This gives the protein CASSLPSGYLTDTQYF. The entire variable domain, with the rest obtained from reference TRBV7-8 and TRBJ2-3, is as follows: GAGVSQSPRYKVAKRGQDVALRCDPISGHVSLFWYQQALGQGPEFLTYFQNEAQLDKSGLPSDRFFAERPEGSVSTLKIQRTQQEDSAVYLCASSLPSGYLTDTQYFGPGTRLTVL.

This clonotype was counted at least ten times. V gene TRBV24-1 combines with J gene TRBJ2-1; TRBD2 agrees at 8 bases. This CDR3 is built from 17 residues. Germline CDR1 reads KGHDR; CDR2 reads SFDVKD. V dropped 2 bases and J dropped 2; count of bases not matched to a gene: 7. For the CDR3, the DNA is TGTGCCACCAGTGATTCGGGAGGGGGGTTTACCTACAATGAGCAGTTCTTC. It specifies CATSDSGGGFTYNEQFF.

To note about this clonotype: A single base separates this from a much larger clone, so it may be a read error. This sequence joins TRBV5-1 and TRBJ2-3; D gene unclear. Germline CDR1 SGHRS, CDR2 YFSETQ. CDR3 size: 15 residues. For the CDR3, the DNA is TGCGCCAACAGCTTGGATACCCTCAGCACAGATACGCAGTATTTT. It is translated as CANSLDTLSTDTQYF. Drawing the rest from reference TRBV5-1 and TRBJ2-3, the complete variable domain is KAGVTQTPRYLIKTRGQQVTLSCSPISGHRSVSWYQQTPGQGLQFLFEYFSETQRNKGNFPGRFSGRQFSNSRSEMNVSTLELGDSALYLCANSLDTLSTDTQYFGPGTRLTVL.

This clonotype was detected ten times or more. The chain employs TRBV14 and TRBJ1-2, with D maybe TRBD1 (5 bases). This CDR3 contains 12 residues. The germline V gene encodes CDR1 SGHDN and CDR2 FVKESK. V was clipped by 5 bases and J by 7 bases, with 11 bases between them. In nucleotides, the CDR3 is TGTGCCAGCAGCTCCCCGAGGGGTGGCTACACCTTC. Its translation: CASSSPRGGYTF.

The chain is built from TRBV28 and TRBJ2-2; weak D call: TRBD2 (6 bases). Trimming left V 8 bases short and J 3 bases short, with 13 bases between. The CDR3 is 14 amino acids. Germline V gene sequence: CDR1 MDHEN, CDR2 SYDVKM. DNA for the CDR3: TGTGCCAGCGGCGGGGCACCCGACACCGGGGAGCTGTTTTTT. This sequence encodes CASGGAPDTGELFF.

This clonotype was seen many times. The genes are TRBV4-1 and TRBJ2-1, with TRBD2 matching 7 bases. The CDR3 has 16 amino acids. Germline CDR1 MGHRA, CDR2 YSYEKL. Trimming removed 0 bases from V and 7 bases from J; junction bases left unmatched: 9. CDR3 nucleotide sequence: TGCGCCAGCAGCCAAGAAGGGATTCTGGGAGGGAATGAGCAGTTCTTC. Translation gives CASSQEGILGGNEQFF.

Many counts were recorded for this clonotype. The chain couples TRBV7-9 to TRBJ1-4; 9 bases map to TRBD1. This CDR3 is 15 amino acids long. Germline V gives CDR1 SEHNR, CDR2 FQNEAQ (reference sequence). V shed 4 bases and J 8 bases; nucleotides not matched to a gene: 8. The CDR3 coding sequence is TGTGCCAGCAGCTCTCCGGGACAGGGTCGCGAAAAACTGTTTTTT. It specifies CASSSPGQGREKLFF.

This rearrangement joins TRBV24-1 to TRBJ2-5; TRBD1 might be the D (5 bases). The CDR3 spans 13 residues. Germline V gene data show CDR1 as KGHDR and CDR2 as SFDVKD. Trimming pared 2 bases from V and 3 bases from J, leaving 6 bases between. In DNA form, the CDR3 reads TGTGCCACCAGTGATTCGACAGAAGAGACCCAGTACTTC. As protein: CATSDSTEETQYF.

To note about this clonotype: This may be a read error: a much more frequent sequence differs by one nucleotide. This is likely a read error, given that the CDR3 carries no conserved phenylalanine or tryptophan at its end. The chain is built from TRBV4-1 and TRBJ1-1, with D possibly TRBD1 on 6 matching bases. This CDR3 is built from 16 residues. The germline V gene encodes CDR1 MGHRA and CDR2 YSYEKL. V lost 4 bases, J lost 0 bases, and 15 bases lay in between. CDR3 sequence reads: CASSPSGAGVNTEAFV. CDR3 DNA: TGCGCCAGCAGCCCATCTGGGGCAGGGGTGAACACTGAAGCTTTCGTT.

This clonotype occurred many times. The rearrangement uses TRBV13 and TRBJ1-2; D ambiguous. V was pared by 0 bases and J by 4 bases, with 3 bases between. This CDR3 comprises 12 residues. Germline values: CDR1 PRHDT, CDR2 FYEKMQ (reference sequence). CDR3 in amino acids: CASSLGFYGYTF. The CDR3 bases are TGTGCCAGCAGCTTAGGATTCTATGGCTACACCTTC.

The chain has TRBV4-1 and TRBJ2-7, with TRBD1 matching 7 bases. This CDR3 region has 13 residues. Germline V gives CDR1 MGHRA, CDR2 YSYEKL. The trim removed 3 bases at V and 3 bases at J, leaving 2 bases unmatched. The CDR3 sequence: CASSQGQNYEQYF. The CDR3 coding sequence is TGCGCCAGCAGCCAGGGACAGAACTACGAGCAGTACTTC.

This clonotype came up a few times. The conserved phenylalanine or tryptophan normally closing the CDR3 is absent here, so this likely arose from a read error. The rearrangement joins TRBV7-2 to TRBJ2-1; perhaps D is TRBD1 or TRBD2 (5 bases each). Per germline, CDR1 SGHTA and CDR2 FQGNSA. The CDR3 extends over 14 amino acids. Trimming removed 8 bases at V and 5 bases at J, with 16 bases between. The CDR3 loop reads CASGRDHTDNEQFV. The DNA for the CDR3 is TGTGCCAGCGGCAGGGACCATACCGACAATGAGCAGTTCGTC.

This clonotype was recorded at least ten times. The chain carries TRBV10-1 and TRBJ2-3; 7 bases line up with TRBD1. Germline V CDR1 and CDR2: WNHNN, SYGVQD (reference sequence). V lost 2 bases to trimming and J lost 2 bases; unmatched junction nucleotides: 10. The length of the CDR3 is 17 residues. CDR3 region: CASSEDLLGQTTDTQYF. CDR3 DNA sequence: TGCGCCAGCAGTGAGGACCTATTGGGACAGACCACAGATACGCAGTATTTT.

The J gene is TRBJ2-7, the V gene TRBV5-1; 10 bases line up with TRBD1. V shed 0 bases, J shed 5 bases, and the junction held 5 bases outside the gene matches. The CDR3 sequence is 15 residues long. The V gene's germline CDR1 is SGHRS and CDR2 YFSETQ. The CDR3 reads CASSLEGQGPHEQYF. In nucleotides, the CDR3 is TGCGCCAGCAGCTTGGAGGGACAGGGGCCCCACGAGCAGTACTTC.

The sample holds a few counts of this clonotype. The junction does not match germline at one end; this may be a read error. The chain employs TRBV10-1 and TRBJ2-2; D possibly matches TRBD1 or TRBD2 (5 bases each). Germline CDR1 reads WNHNN; CDR2 reads SYGVQD (reference sequence). There are 13 residues in the CDR3. DNA of the CDR3: TGCGCCAGCAGACGGGGCGACACCGGGGAGCGGTTTTTT. Amino acids: CASRRGDTGERFF.

The chain couples TRBV3-1 to TRBJ2-7, with D possibly TRBD1 on 6 matching bases. V shed 2 bases and J shed 1 base, with 12 bases lying between them. This CDR3 comprises 15 residues. Germline CDR1 reads LGHDT; CDR2 reads YNNKEL (reference sequence). The CDR3 reads CASSQSPQGSYEQYF. CDR3 DNA sequence: TGTGCCAGCAGCCAAAGTCCCCAGGGGTCCTACGAGCAGTACTTC.

This clonotype was counted many times. It may be a read error: a sequence one base away is much more abundant. The V call is TRBV25-1, the J call TRBJ2-5, with D hard to call. V lost 6 bases and J 3 bases, leaving 2 bases between the germline ends. CDR1 is MGHDK, CDR2 SYGVNS, per germline. This CDR3 region has 10 residues. CDR3 in amino acids: CASSEETQYF. As DNA, the CDR3 is TGTGCCAGCAGCGAAGAGACCCAGTACTTC.